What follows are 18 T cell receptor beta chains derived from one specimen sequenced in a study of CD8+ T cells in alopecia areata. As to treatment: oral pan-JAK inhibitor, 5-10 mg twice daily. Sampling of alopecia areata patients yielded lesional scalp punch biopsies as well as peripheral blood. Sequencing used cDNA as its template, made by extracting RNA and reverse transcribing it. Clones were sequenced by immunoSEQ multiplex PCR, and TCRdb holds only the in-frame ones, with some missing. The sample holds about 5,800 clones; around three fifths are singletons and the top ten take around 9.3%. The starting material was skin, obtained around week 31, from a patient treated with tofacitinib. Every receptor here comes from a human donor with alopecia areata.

The CDR3 loop is CASSLDASNQPQHF. The CDR3 bases are TGCGCCAGCAGCTTGGACGCTAGTAATCAGCCCCAGCATTTT. This chain joins TRBV5-1 and TRBJ1-5; D gene ambiguous. Deletions cut 0 bases from V and 4 bases from J, with 8 bases between. This CDR3 region has 14 residues. Germline-derived CDR1 and CDR2 are SGHRS and YFSETQ.

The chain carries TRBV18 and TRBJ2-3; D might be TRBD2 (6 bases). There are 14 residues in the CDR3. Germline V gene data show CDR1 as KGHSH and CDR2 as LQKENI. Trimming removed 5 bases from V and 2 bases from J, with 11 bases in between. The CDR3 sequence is CASSTSSDTDTQYF. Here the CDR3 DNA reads TGTGCCAGCTCAACCTCTAGCGACACAGATACGCAGTATTTT.

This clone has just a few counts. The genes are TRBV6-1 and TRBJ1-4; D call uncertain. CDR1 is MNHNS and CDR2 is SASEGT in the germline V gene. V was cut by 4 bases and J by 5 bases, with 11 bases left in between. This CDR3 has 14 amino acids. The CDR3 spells CASSVLIPNEKLFF. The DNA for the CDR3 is TGTGCCAGCAGTGTTTTAATACCCAATGAAAAACTGTTTTTT.

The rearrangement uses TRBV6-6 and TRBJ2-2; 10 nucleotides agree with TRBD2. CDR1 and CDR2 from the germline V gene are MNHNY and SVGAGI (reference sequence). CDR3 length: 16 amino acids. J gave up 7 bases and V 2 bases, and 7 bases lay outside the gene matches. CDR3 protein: CASSYTLAGAVGELFF. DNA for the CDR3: TGTGCCAGCAGTTACACTCTAGCGGGAGCGGTCGGGGAGCTGTTTTTT.

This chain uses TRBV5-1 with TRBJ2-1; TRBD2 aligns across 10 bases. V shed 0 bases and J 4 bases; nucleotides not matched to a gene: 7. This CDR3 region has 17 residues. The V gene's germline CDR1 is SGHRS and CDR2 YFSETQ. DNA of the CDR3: TGCGCCAGCAGCTTGGGAGGACTAGCGGCCCCTTACAATGAGCAGTTCTTC. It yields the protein CASSLGGLAAPYNEQFF.

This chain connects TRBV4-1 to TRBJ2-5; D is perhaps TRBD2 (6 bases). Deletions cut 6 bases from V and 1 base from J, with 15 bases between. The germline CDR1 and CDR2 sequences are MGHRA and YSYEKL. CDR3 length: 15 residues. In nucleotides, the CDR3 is TGCGCCAGCAGGGCTCGGGAGCGGTCCCAAGAGACCCAGTACTTC. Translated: CASRARERSQETQYF.

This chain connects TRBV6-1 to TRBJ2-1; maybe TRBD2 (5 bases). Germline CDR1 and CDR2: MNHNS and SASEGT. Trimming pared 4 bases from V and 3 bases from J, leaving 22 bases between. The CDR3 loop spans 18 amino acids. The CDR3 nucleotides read TGTGCCAGCAGTGCCTTTCTTAAGCGGTACACCCGCTACAATGAGCAGTTCTTC. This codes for CASSAFLKRYTRYNEQFF.

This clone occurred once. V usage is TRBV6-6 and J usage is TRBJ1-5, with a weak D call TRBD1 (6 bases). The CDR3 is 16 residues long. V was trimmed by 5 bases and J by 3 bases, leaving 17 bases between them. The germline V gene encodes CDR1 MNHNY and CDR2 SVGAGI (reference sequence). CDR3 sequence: CASSPRKGGNNQPQHF. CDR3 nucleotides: TGTGCCAGCAGTCCGCGGAAGGGGGGTAACAATCAGCCCCAGCATTTT.

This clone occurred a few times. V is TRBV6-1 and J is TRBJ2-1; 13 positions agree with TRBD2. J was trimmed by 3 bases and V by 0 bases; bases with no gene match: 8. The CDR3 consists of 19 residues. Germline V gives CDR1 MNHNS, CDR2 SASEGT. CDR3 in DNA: TGTGCCAGCAGTGAAGCCTCGGGACTAGCGGGGTTGGTCTACAATGAGCAGTTCTTC. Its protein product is CASSEASGLAGLVYNEQFF.

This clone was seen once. Here the CDR3 reads CASSSSFQPQHF. The DNA for the CDR3 is TGTGCCAGCAGCTCTAGTTTTCAGCCCCAGCATTTT. The V call is TRBV5-8, the J call TRBJ1-5; no definite D call. The CDR3 has 12 amino acids. CDR1 is SGHTS, CDR2 YDEGEE, per germline. V was trimmed by 3 bases and J by 6 bases, leaving 7 bases between them. The full variable domain, completed using reference TRBV5-8 and TRBJ1-5, is EAGVTQSPTHLIKTRGQQATLRCSPISGHTSVYWYQQALGLGLQFLLWYDEGEERNRGNFPPRFSGRQFPNYSSELNVNALELEDSALYLCASSSSFQPQHFGDGTRLSIL.

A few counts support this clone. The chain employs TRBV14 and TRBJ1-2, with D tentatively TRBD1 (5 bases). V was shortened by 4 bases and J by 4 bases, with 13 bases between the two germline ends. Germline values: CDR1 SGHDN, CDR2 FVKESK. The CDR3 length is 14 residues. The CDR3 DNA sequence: TGTGCCAGCAGCCGATTGACAGATCTCTATGGCTACACCTTC. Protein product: CASSRLTDLYGYTF. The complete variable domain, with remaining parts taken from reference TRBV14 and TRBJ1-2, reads EAGVTQFPSHSVIEKGQTVTLRCDPISGHDNLYWYRRVMGKEIKFLLHFVKESKQDESGMPNNRFLAERTGGTYSTLKVQPAELEDSGVYFCASSRLTDLYGYTFGSGTRLTVV.

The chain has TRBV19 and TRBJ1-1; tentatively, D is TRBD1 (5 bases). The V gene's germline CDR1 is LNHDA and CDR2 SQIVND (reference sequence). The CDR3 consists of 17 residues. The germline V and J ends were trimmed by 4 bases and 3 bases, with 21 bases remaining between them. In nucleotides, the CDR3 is TGTGCCAGTAGTACCGTTGACCCCGGACACTTCGACACTGAAGCTTTCTTT. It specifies CASSTVDPGHFDTEAFF.

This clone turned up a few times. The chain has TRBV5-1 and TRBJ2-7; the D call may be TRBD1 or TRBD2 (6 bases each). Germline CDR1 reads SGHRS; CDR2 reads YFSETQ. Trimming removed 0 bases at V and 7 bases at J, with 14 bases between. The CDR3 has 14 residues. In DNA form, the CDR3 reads TGCGCCAGCAGCTTGGACCCGGGGGCATGGGAGCAGTACTTC. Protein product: CASSLDPGAWEQYF.

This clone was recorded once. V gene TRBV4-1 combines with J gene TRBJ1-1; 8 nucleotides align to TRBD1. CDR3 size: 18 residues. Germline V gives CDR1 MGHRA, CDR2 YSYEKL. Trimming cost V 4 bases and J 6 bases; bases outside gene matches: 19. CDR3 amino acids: CASSRTSPTGASRSEAFF. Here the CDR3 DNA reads TGCGCCAGCAGCCGAACCTCCCCGACAGGGGCTAGTAGGTCTGAAGCTTTCTTT.

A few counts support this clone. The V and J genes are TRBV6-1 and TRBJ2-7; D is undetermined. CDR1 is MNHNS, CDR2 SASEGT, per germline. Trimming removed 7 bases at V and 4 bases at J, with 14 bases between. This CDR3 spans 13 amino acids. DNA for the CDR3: TGTGCCAGCATACGGAGTGACGGGTACGAGCAGTACTTC. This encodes CASIRSDGYEQYF.

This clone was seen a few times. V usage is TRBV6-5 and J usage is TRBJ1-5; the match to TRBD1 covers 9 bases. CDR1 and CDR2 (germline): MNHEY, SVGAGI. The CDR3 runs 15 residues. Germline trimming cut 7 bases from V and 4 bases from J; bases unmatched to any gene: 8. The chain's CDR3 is CASTSGTGLNQPQHF. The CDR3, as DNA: TGTGCCAGCACCTCCGGGACAGGGCTAAATCAGCCCCAGCATTTT.

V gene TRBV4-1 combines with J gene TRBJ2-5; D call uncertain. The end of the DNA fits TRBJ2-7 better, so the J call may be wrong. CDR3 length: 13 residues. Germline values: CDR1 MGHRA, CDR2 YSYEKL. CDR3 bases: TGCGCCAGCAGCCAAGAAGGAGTATACGAGCAGTACTTC. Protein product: CASSQEGVYEQYF.

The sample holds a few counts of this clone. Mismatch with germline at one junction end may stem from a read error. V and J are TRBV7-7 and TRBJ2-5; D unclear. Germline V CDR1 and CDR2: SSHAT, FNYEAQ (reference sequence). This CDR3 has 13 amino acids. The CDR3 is CASSLNFQETQYF. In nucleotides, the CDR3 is TGTGCTAGCAGCTTAAACTTTCAAGAGACCCAGTACTTC.